The present TCR beta chain was sequenced within a study of CD8 T cells in Susac syndrome. RNA was extracted with the RNeasy kit, and a quantity of 0.5 to 1 ug was reverse transcribed using random hexamers. The amplification used immunoSEQ multiplex PCR on TCR beta CDR3; it spanned 54 Vbeta and 13 Jbeta. Each CDR3 protein gets one entry after TCRdb re-called the immunoSEQ multiplex PCR reads with MiXCR. Of 250,000 to 350,000 distinct CDR3 sequences listed, around 84% are singletons. Relapsing-remitting disease, either stable or active, was present in the treatment-naive patients who were the multiple sclerosis controls. Worth noting for this clonotype: The antigen is not known.

The germline gives CDR1 KGHDR, CDR2 SFDVKD. The germline V and J ends were trimmed by 9 bases and 2 bases, with 13 bases remaining between them. The CDR3 runs 14 residues. Study-level findings and limits: Individuals included in the TCR sequencing and HLA analysis were acknowledged by the study to be relatively few in number.

The sample was CD8+ T cells from PBMCs. The rearrangement uses TRBV24-1 and TRBJ2-1, with D unresolved. This clonotype was sampled from a human donor with multiple sclerosis. CDR3 region: CATGIGRTYNEQFF. CDR3 DNA sequence: TGTGCCACCGGTATCGGGCGAACCTACAATGAGCAGTTCTTC.